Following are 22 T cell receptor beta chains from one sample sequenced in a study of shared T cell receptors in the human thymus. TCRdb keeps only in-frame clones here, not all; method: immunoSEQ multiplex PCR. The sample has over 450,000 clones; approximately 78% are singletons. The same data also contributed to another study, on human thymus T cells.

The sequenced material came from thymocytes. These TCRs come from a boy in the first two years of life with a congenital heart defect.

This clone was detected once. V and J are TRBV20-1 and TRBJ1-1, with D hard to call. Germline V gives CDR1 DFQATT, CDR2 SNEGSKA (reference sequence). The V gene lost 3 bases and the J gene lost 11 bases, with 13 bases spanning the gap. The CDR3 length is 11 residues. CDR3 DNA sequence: TGCAGTGCTAGGACATCTGGAAGGGCTTTCTTT. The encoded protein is CSARTSGRAFF.

CDR3 nucleotides: TGTGCCAGCAGCCAACAGGCCAGTGACTCCTACAATGAGCAGTTCTTC. The encoded protein is CASSQQASDSYNEQFF. This chain joins TRBV11-2 and TRBJ2-1; possible D gene TRBD1, 5 bases. Between the trimmed V and J ends, which lost 5 bases and 0 bases, there was a span of 14 bases. The CDR3 has 16 residues. The germline gives CDR1 SGHAT, CDR2 FQNNGV.

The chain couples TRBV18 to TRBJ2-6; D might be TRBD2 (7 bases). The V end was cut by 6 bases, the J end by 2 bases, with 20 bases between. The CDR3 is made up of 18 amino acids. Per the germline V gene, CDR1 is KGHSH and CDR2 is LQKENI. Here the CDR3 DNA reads TGTGCCAGCTCGTTATCGTGCGGGGGCGCCGCTGGGGCCAACGTCCTGACTTTC. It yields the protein CASSLSCGGAAGANVLTF.

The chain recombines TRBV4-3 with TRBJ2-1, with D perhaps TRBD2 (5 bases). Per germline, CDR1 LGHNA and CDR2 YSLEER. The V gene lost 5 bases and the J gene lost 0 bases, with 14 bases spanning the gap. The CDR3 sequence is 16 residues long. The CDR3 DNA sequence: TGCGCCAGCAGCTACTCCATCGGGGTCTCCTACAATGAGCAGTTCTTC. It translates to CASSYSIGVSYNEQFF.

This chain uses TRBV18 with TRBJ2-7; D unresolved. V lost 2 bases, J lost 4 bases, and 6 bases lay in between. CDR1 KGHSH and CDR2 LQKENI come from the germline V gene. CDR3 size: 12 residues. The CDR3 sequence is CASSPREYEQYF. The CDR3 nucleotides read TGTGCCAGCTCACCAAGAGAGTACGAGCAGTACTTC.

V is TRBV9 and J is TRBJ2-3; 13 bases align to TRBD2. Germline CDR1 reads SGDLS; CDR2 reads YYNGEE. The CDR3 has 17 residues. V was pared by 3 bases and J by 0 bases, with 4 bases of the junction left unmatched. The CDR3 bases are TGTGCCAGCAGCGGCGGGACTAGCGGGGTTAGCACAGATACGCAGTATTTT. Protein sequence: CASSGGTSGVSTDTQYF. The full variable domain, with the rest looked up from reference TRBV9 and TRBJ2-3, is DSGVTQTPKHLITATGQRVTLRCSPRSGDLSVYWYQQSLDQGLQFLIQYYNGEERAKGNILERFSAQQFPDLHSELNLSSLELGDSALYFCASSGGTSGVSTDTQYFGPGTRLTVL.

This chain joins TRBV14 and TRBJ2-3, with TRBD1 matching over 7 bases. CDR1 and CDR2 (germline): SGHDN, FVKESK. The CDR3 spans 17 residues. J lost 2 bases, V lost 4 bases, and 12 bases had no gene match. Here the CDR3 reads CASSLLPRTGITDTQYF. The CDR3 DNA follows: TGTGCCAGCAGCCTCCTTCCCAGGACAGGCATCACAGATACGCAGTATTTT.

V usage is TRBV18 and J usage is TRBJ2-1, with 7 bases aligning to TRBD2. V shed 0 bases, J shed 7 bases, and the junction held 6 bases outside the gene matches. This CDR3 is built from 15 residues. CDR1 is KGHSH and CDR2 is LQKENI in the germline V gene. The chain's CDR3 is CASSPPKRDGNEQFF. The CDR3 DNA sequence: TGTGCCAGCTCACCACCGAAGCGGGATGGGAATGAGCAGTTCTTC. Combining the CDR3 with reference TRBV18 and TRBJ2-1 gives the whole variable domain NAGVMQNPRHLVRRRGQEARLRCSPMKGHSHVYWYRQLPEEGLKFMVYLQKENIIDESGMPKERFSAEFPKEGPSILRIQQVVRGDSAAYFCASSPPKRDGNEQFFGPGTRLTVL.

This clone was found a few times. The CDR3 nucleotides are TGTGCCAGCAGTCTAAGACAGGGGGCGTCGTACGAGCAGTACTTC. The encoded protein is CASSLRQGASYEQYF. V is TRBV27 and J is TRBJ2-7; TRBD1 matches 10 bases. The V gene end was trimmed by 5 bases and the J gene end by 4 bases; junction bases not matched to a gene: 8. The CDR3 spans 15 residues. Germline V CDR1 and CDR2: MNHEY, SMNVEV (reference sequence).

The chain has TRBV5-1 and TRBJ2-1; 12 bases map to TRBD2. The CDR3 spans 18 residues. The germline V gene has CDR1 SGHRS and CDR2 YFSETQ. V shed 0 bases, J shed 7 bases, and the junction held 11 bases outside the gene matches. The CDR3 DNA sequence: TGCGCCAGCAGCTTGGGGAGACTAGCGGGAGAAGTGGATAATGAGCAGTTCTTC. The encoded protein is CASSLGRLAGEVDNEQFF.

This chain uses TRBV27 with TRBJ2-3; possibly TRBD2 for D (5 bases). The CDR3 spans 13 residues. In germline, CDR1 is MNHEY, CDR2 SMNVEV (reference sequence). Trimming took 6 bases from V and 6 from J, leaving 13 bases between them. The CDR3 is CASSGPWRDTQYF. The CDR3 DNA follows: TGTGCCAGCAGCGGACCGTGGAGGGATACGCAGTATTTT.

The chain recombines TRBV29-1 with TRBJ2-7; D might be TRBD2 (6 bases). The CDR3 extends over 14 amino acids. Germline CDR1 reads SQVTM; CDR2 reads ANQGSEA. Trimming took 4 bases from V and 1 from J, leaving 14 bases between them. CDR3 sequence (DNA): TGCAGCGTTGCGTGGGGACTGCCATCCTACGAGCAGTACTTC. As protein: CSVAWGLPSYEQYF.

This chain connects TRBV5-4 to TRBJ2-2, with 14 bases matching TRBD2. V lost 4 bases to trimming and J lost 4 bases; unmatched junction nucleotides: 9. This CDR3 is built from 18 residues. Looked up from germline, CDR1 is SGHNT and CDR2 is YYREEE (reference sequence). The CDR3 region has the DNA TGTGCCAGCAGCCCCTGGACTAGCGGGAGGACCCCCACCGGGGAGCTGTTTTTT. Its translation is CASSPWTSGRTPTGELFF.

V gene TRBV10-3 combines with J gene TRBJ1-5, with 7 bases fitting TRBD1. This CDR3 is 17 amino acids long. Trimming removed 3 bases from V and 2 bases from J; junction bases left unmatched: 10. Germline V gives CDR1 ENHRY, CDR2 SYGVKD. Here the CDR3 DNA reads TGTGCCATCAGTGATAGGGACAGTGTTCCGGGCAATCAGCCCCAGCATTTT. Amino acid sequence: CAISDRDSVPGNQPQHF.

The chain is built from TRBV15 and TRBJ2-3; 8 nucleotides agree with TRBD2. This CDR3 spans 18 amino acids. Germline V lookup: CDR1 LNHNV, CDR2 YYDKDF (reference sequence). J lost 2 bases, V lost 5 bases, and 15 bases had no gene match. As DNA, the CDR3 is TGTGCCACCAGCCTAGGCCCTAGAGAAGCGGGAGACACAGATACGCAGTATTTT. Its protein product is CATSLGPREAGDTDTQYF.

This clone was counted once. In DNA form, the CDR3 reads TGTGCCAGCGGAACTAGCGGGGTAACCCCTAGCACAGATACGCAGTATTTT. As protein: CASGTSGVTPSTDTQYF. This chain joins TRBV9 and TRBJ2-3, with 10 positions matching TRBD2. The CDR3 length is 17 residues. Germline V gene lookup returns CDR1 SGDLS and CDR2 YYNGEE. J gave up 0 bases and V 7 bases, and 11 bases lay outside the gene matches.

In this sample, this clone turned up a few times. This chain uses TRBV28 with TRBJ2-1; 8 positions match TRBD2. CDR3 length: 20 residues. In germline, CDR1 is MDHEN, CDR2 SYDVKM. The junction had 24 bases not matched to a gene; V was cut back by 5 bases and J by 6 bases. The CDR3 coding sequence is TGTGCCAGCAGTCCCACGGGACTAGTATTCTTGGGCCCCAAAACCAATGAGCAGTTCTTC. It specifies CASSPTGLVFLGPKTNEQFF.

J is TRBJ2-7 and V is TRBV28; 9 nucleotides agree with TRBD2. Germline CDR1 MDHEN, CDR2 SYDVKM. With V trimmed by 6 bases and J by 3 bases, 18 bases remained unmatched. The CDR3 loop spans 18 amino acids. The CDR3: CASSRRAGGTSWGYEQYF. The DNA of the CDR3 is TGTGCCAGCAGCCGTCGAGCAGGGGGGACTAGCTGGGGCTACGAGCAGTACTTC.

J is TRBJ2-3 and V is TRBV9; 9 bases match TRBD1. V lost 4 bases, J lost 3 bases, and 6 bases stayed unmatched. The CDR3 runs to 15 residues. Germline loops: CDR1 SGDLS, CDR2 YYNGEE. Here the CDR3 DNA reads TGTGCCAGCAGCCCCCGGGACAGGGTGACAGATACGCAGTATTTT. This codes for CASSPRDRVTDTQYF.

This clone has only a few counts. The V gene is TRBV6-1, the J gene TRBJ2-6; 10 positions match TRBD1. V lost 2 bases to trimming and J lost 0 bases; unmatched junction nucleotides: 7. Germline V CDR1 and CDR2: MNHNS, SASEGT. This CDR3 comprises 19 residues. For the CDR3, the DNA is TGTGCCAGCAGTGAACAGACAGGGGGCCCGAGCTCTGGGGCCAACGTCCTGACTTTC. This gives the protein CASSEQTGGPSSGANVLTF.

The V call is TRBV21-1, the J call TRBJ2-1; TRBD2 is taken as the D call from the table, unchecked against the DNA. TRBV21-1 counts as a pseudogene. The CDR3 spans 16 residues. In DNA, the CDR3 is TGTGCCAGCAGCAAAGTCCGGGGGAGCTCCTACAATGAGCAGTTCTTC. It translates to CASSKVRGSSYNEQFF.

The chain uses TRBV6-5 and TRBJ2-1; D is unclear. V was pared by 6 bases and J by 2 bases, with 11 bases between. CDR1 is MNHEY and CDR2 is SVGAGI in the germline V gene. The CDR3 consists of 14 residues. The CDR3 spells CASRRGAAYNEQFF. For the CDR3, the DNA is TGTGCCAGCAGGAGAGGTGCAGCCTACAATGAGCAGTTCTTC.